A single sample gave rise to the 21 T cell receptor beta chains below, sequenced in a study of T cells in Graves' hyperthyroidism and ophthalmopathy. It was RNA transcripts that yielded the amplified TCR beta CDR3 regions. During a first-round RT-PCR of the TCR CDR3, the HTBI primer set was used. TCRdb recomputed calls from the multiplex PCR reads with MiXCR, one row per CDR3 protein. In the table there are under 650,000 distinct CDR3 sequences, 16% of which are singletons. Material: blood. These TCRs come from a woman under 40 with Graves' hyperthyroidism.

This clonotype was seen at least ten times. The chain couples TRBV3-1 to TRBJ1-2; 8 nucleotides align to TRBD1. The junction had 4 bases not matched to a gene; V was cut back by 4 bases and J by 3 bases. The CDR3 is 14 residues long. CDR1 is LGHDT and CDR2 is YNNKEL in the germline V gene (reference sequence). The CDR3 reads CASSRGQGHYGYTF. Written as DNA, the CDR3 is TGTGCCAGCAGCCGCGGACAGGGCCACTATGGCTACACCTTC.

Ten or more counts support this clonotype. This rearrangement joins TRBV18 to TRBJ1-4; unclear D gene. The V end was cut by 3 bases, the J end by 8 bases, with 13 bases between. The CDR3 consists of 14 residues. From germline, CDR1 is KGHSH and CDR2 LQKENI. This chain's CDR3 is CASSPGVQEEKLFF. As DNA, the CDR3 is TGTGCCAGCTCACCCGGCGTCCAGGAAGAAAAACTGTTTTTT.

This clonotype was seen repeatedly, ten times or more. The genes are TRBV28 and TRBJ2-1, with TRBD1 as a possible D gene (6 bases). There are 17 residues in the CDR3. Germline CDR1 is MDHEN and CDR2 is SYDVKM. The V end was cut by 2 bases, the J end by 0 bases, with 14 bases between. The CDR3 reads CASSLRAQGYSYNEQFF. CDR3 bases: TGTGCCAGCAGTTTACGGGCACAGGGCTACTCCTACAATGAGCAGTTCTTC.

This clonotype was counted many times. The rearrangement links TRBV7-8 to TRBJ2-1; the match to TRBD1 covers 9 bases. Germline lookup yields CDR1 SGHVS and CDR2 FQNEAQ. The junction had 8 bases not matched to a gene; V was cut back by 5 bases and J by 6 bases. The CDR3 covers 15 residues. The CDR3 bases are TGTGCCAGCAGCATGTGGACAGGGGTGGGCAATGAGCAGTTCTTC. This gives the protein CASSMWTGVGNEQFF.

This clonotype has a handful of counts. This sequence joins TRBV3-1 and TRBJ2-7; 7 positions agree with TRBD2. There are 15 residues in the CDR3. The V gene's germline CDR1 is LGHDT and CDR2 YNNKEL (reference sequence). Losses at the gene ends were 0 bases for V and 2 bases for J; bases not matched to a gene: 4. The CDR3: CASSQDTGRAYEQYF. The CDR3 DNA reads TGTGCCAGCAGCCAAGATACTGGGAGGGCCTACGAGCAGTACTTC.

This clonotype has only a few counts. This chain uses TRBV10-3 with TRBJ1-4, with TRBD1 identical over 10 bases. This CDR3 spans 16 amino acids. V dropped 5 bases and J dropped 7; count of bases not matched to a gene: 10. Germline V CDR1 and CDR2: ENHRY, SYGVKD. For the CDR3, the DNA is TGTGCCATCAGTCCCCCCCAGTGGGACAGGGGTGAAAAACTGTTTTTT. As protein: CAISPPQWDRGEKLFF.

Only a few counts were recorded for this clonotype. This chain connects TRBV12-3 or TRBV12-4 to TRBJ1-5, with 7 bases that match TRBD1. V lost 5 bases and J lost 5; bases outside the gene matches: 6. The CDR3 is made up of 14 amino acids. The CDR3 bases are TGTGCCAGCAGTCCCACAGGGGACGATCAGCCCCAGCATTTT. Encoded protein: CASSPTGDDQPQHF.

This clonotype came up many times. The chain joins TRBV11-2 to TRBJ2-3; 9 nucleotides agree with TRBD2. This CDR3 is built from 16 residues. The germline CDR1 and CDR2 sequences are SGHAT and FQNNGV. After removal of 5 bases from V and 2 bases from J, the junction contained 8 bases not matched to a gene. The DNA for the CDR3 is TGTGCCAGCAGCGAAGCTAGCGGGAAGGACACAGATACGCAGTATTTT. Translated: CASSEASGKDTDTQYF.

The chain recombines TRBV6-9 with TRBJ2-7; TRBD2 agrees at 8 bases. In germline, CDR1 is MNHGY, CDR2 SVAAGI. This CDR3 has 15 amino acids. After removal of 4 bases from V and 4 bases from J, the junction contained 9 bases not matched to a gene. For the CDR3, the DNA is TGTGCCAGCAGTTCGGTCGGAGCGGGAGATTACGAGCAGTACTTC. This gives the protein CASSSVGAGDYEQYF.

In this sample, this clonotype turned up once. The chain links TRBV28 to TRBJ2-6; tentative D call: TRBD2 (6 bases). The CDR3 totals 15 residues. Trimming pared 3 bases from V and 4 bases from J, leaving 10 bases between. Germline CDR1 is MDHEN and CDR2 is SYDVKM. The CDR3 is CASSLAGFGANVLTF. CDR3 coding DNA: TGTGCCAGCAGTTTGGCGGGGTTCGGGGCCAACGTCCTGACTTTC. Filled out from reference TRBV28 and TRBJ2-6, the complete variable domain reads DVKVTQSSRYLVKRTGEKVFLECVQDMDHENMFWYRQDPGLGLRLIYFSYDVKMKEKGDIPEGYSVSREKKERFSLILESASTNQTSMYLCASSLAGFGANVLTFGAGSRLTVL.

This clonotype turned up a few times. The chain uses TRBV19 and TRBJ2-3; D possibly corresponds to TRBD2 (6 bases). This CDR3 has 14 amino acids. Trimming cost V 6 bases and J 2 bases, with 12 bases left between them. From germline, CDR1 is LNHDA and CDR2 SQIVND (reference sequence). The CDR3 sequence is CASSRDFNTDTQYF. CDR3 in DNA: TGTGCCAGTAGCCGGGACTTTAACACAGATACGCAGTATTTT.

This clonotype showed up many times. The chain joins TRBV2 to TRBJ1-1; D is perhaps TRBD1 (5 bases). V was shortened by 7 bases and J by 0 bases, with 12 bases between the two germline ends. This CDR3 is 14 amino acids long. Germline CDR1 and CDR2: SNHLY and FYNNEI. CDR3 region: CASTFDSMNTEAFF. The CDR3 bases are TGTGCCAGCACCTTCGACAGCATGAACACTGAAGCTTTCTTT.

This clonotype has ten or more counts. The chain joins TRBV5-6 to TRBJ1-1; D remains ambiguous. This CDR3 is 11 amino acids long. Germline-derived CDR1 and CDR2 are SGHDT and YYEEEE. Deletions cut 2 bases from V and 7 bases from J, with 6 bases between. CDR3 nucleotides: TGTGCCAGCAGCTTTGGAATTGAAGCTTTCTTT. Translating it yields CASSFGIEAFF.

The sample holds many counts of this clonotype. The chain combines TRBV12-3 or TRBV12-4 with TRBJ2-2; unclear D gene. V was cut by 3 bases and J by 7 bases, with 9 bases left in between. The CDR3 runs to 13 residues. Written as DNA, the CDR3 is TGTGCCAGCAGTTTGTCGTCACACGGGGAGCTGTTTTTT. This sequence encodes CASSLSSHGELFF.

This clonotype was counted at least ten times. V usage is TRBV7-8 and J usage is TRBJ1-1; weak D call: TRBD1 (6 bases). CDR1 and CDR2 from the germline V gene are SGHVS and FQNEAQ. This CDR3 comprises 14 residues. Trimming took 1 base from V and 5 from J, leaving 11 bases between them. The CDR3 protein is CASSLDYRETEAFF. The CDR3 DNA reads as TGTGCCAGCAGCTTAGATTACAGGGAAACTGAAGCTTTCTTT.

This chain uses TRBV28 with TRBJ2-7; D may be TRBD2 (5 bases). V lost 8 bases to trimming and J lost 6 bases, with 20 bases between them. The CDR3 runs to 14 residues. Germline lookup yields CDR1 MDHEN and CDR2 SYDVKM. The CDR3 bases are TGTGCCAGCTCATTCCGGGGAGTAACCGCCGAGCAGTACTTC. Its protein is CASSFRGVTAEQYF.

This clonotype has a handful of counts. The CDR3 region is CASSGSGKGAYNEQFF. The CDR3 DNA is TGTGCCAGCAGCGGGAGCGGGAAGGGGGCCTACAATGAGCAGTTCTTC. The genes are TRBV9 and TRBJ2-1; tentative D call: TRBD2 (7 bases). There are 16 residues in the CDR3. Germline V gene sequence: CDR1 SGDLS, CDR2 YYNGEE. The germline V and J ends were trimmed by 3 bases and 2 bases, with 15 bases remaining between them.

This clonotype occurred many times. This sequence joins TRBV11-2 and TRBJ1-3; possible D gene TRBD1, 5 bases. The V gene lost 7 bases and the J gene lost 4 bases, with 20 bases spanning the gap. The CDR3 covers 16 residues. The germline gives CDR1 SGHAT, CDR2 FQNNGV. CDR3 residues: CASTYDPGVLGNTIYF. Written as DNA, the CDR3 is TGTGCCAGCACCTATGACCCGGGGGTGCTCGGAAACACCATATATTTT.

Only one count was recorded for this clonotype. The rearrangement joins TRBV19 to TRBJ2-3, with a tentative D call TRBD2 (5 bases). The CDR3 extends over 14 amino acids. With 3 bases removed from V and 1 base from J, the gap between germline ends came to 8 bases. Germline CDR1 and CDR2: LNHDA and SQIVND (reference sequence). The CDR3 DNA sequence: TGTGCCAGTAGTATGTGGCGGGGCACAGATACGCAGTATTTT. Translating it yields CASSMWRGTDTQYF.

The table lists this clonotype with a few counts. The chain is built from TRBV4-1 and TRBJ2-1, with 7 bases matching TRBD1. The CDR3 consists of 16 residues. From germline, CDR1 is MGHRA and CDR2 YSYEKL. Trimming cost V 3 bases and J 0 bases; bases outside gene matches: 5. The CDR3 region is CASSHRDRTSYNEQFF. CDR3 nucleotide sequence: TGCGCCAGCAGCCATCGGGACAGAACCTCCTACAATGAGCAGTTCTTC.

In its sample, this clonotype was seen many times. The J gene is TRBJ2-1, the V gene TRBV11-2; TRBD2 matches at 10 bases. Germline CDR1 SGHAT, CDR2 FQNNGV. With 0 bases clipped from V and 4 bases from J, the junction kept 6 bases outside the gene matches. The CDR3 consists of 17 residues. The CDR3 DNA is TGTGCCAGCAGCTTAGAAGCGGGAGGGGGATTTTACAATGAGCAGTTCTTC. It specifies CASSLEAGGGFYNEQFF.